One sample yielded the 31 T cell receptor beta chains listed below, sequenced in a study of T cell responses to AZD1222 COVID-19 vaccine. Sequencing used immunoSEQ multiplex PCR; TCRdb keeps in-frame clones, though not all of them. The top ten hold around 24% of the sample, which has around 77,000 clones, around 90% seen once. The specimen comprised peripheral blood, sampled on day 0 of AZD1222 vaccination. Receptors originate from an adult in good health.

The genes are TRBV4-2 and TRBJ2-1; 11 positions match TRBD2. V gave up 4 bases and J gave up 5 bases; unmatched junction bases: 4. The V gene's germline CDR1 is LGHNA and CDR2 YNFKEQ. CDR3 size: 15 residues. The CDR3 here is CASSLTSGVNNEQFF. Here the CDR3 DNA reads TGTGCCAGCAGCCTGACTAGCGGGGTTAACAATGAGCAGTTCTTC.

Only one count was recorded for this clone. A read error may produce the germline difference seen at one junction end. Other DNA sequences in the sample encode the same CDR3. The CDR3 bases are TGTGCCAGCAGTTTAGGTCAGGGGGGCTATGGTTACACCTTC. Its protein product is CASSLGQGGYGYTF. The chain couples TRBV2 to TRBJ1-2; TRBD1 aligns across 7 bases. The germline CDR1 and CDR2 sequences are SNHLY and FYNNEI. CDR3 length: 14 amino acids. The full variable domain, with the rest looked up from reference TRBV2 and TRBJ1-2, is EPEVTQTPSHQVTQMGQEVILRCVPISNHLYFYWYRQILGQKVEFLVSFYNNEISEKSEIFDDQFSVERPDGSNFTLKIRSTKLEDSAMYFCASSLGQGGYGYTFGSGTRLTVV.

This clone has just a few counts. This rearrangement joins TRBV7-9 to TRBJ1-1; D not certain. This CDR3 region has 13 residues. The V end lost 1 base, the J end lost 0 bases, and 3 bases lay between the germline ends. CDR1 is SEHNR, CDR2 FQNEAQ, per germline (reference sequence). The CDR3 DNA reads TGTGCCAGCAGCTTAGAGTTGAACACTGAAGCTTTCTTT. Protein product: CASSLELNTEAFF.

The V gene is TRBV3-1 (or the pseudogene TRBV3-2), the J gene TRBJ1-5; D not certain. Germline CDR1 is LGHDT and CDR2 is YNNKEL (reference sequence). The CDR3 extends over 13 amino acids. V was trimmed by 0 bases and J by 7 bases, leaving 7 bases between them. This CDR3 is CASSQDRFQPQHF. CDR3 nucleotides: TGTGCCAGCAGCCAAGACAGGTTCCAGCCCCAGCATTTT.

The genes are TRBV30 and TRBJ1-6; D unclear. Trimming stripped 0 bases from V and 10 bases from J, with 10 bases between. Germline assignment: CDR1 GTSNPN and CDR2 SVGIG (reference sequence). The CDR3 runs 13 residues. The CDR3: CAWSVMGNSPLHF. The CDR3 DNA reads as TGTGCCTGGAGTGTAATGGGGAACTCACCCCTCCACTTT.

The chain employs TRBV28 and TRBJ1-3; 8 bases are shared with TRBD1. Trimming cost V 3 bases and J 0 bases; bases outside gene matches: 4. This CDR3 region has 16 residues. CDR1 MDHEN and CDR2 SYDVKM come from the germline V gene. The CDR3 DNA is TGTGCCAGCAGTTTGACAGGGGCCGTCTCTGGAAACACCATATATTTT. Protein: CASSLTGAVSGNTIYF.

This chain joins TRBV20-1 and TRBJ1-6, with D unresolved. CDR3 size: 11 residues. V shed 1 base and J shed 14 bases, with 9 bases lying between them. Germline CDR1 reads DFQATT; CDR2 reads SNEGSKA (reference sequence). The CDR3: CSARAGLTLHF. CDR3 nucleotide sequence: TGCAGTGCTAGAGCTGGGTTGACCCTCCACTTT.

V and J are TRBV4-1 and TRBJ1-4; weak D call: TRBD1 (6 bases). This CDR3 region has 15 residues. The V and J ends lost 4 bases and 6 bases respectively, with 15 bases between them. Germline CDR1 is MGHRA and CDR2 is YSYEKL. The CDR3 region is CASSLLDRTDEKLFF. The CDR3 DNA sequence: TGCGCCAGCAGCCTACTCGACAGGACCGATGAAAAACTGTTTTTT.

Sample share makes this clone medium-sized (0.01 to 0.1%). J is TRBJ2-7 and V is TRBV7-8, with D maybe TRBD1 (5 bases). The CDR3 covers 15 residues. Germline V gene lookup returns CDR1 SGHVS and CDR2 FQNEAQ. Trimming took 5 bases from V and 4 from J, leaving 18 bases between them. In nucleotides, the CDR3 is TGTGCCAGCAGCCCCCGGGCAGGGATCTTGTACGAGCAGTACTTC. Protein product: CASSPRAGILYEQYF.

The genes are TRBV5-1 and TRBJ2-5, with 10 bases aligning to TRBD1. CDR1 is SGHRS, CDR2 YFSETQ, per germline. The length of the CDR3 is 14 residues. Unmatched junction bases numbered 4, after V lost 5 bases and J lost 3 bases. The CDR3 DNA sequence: TGCGCCAGCAGACACGGGACAGGGGAAGAGACCCAGTACTTC. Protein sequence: CASRHGTGEETQYF. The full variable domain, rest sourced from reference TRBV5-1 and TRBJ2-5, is KAGVTQTPRYLIKTRGQQVTLSCSPISGHRSVSWYQQTPGQGLQFLFEYFSETQRNKGNFPGRFSGRQFSNSRSEMNVSTLELGDSALYLCASRHGTGEETQYFGPGTRLLVL.

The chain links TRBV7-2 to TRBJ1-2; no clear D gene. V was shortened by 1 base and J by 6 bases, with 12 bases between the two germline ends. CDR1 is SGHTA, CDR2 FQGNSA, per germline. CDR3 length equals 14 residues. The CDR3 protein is CASSLGADSDGYTF. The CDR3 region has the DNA TGTGCCAGCAGCTTAGGAGCGGACTCGGATGGCTACACCTTC.

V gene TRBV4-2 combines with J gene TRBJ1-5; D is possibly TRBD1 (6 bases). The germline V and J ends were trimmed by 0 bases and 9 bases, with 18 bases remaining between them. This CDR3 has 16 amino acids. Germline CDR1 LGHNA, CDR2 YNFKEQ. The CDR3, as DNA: TGTGCCAGCAGCCAAGAATGGGGGCTGGAGGGAAGGCCCCAGCATTTT. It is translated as CASSQEWGLEGRPQHF.

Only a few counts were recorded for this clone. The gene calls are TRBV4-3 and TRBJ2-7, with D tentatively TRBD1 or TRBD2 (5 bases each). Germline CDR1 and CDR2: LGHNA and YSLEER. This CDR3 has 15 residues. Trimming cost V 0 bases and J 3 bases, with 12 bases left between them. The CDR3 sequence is CASSQETGDHYEQYF. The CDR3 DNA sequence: TGCGCCAGCAGCCAAGAGACCGGGGACCACTACGAGCAGTACTTC.

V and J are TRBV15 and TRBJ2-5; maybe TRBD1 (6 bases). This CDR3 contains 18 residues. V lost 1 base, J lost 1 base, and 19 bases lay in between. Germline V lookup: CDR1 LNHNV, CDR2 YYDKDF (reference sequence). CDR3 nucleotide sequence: TGTGCCACCAGCAGAGCTGACAGGCGAACTAGAATCCAAGAGACCCAGTACTTC. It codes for CATSRADRRTRIQETQYF.

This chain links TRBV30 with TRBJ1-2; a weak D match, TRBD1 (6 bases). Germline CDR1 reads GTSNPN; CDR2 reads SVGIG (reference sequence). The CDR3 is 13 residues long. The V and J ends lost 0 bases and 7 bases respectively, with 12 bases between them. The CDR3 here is CAWSVPQGGGYTF. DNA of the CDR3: TGTGCCTGGAGTGTACCACAGGGAGGTGGCTACACCTTC.

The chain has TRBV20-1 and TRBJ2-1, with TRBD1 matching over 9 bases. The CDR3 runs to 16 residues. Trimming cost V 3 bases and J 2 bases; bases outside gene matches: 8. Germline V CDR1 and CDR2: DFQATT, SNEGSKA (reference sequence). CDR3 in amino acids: CSASKQGARTYNEQFF. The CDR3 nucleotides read TGCAGTGCTAGTAAACAGGGGGCTAGGACCTACAATGAGCAGTTCTTC.

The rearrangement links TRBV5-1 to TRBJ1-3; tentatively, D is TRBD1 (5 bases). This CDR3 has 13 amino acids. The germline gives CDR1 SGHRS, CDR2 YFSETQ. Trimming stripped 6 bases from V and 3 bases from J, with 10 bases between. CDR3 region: CASTRDLGNTIYF. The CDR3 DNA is TGCGCCAGCACCCGGGACCTTGGAAACACCATATATTTT.

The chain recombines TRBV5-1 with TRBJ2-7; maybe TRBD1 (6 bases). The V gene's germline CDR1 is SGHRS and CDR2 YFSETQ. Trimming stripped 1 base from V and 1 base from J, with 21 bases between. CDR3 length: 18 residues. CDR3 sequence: CASSLPSLGQGFSYEQYF. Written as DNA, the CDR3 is TGCGCCAGCAGCTTGCCTTCCCTGGGGCAGGGGTTTTCCTACGAGCAGTACTTC. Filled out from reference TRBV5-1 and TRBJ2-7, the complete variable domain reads KAGVTQTPRYLIKTRGQQVTLSCSPISGHRSVSWYQQTPGQGLQFLFEYFSETQRNKGNFPGRFSGRQFSNSRSEMNVSTLELGDSALYLCASSLPSLGQGFSYEQYFGPGTRLTVT.

CDR3 region: CASIDAGGDTEAFF. CDR3 in DNA: TGTGCCAGTATTGATGCGGGGGGCGACACTGAAGCTTTCTTT. The chain has TRBV19 and TRBJ1-1; tentatively, D is TRBD1 (6 bases). The CDR3 is 14 residues long. V was trimmed by 7 bases and J by 3 bases, leaving 15 bases between them. CDR1 LNHDA and CDR2 SQIVND come from the germline V gene (reference sequence).

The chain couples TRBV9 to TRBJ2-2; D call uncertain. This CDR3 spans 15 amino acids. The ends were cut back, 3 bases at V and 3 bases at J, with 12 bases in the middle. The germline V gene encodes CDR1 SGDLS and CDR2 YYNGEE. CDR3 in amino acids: CASSAPIWDTGELFF. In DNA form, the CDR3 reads TGTGCCAGCAGCGCCCCTATTTGGGACACCGGGGAGCTGTTTTTT.

Here the CDR3 DNA reads TGTGCCAGCAGTCTAGGGGCAGGAGGGGGCTATAATTCACCCCTCCACTTT. As protein: CASSLGAGGGYNSPLHF. V usage is TRBV28 and J usage is TRBJ1-6, with D perhaps matching TRBD1 (6 bases). The germline CDR1 and CDR2 sequences are MDHEN and SYDVKM. Trimming removed 5 bases from V and 3 bases from J, with 17 bases in between. The length of the CDR3 is 17 residues.

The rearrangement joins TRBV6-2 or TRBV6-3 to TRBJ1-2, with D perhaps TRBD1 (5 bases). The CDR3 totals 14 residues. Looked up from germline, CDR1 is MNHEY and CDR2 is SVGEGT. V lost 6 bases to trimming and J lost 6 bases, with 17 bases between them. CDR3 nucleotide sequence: TGTGCCAGCAGCTCTCATCGGGACGCAGATGGCTACACCTTC. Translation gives CASSSHRDADGYTF.

The CDR3, as DNA: TGTGCCAGCACCGGTACAGAGAACTATGGCTACACCTTC. Its protein is CASTGTENYGYTF. The chain links TRBV6-6 to TRBJ1-2; D is unclear. Deletions cut 7 bases from V and 2 bases from J, with 11 bases between. This CDR3 contains 13 residues. The germline V gene encodes CDR1 MNHNY and CDR2 SVGAGI (reference sequence).

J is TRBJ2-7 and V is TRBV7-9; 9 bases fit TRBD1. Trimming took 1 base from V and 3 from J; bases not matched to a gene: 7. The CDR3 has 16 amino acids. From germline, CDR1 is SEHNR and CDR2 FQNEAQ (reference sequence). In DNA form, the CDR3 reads TGTGCCAGCAGCTTAGGGCATGGACAGGGGATCTACGAGCAGTACTTC. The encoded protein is CASSLGHGQGIYEQYF. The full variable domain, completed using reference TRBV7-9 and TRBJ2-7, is DTGVSQNPRHKITKRGQNVTFRCDPISEHNRLYWYRQTLGQGPEFLTYFQNEAQLEKSRLLSDRFSAERPKGSFSTLEIQRTEQGDSAMYLCASSLGHGQGIYEQYFGPGTRLTVT.

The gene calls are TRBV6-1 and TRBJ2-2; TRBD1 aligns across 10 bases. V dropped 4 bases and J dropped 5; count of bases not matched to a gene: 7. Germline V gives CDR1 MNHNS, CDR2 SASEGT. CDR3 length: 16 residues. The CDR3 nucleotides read TGTGCCAGCAGTGTGGAACCGGGACAGGGGACCGGGGAGCTGTTTTTT. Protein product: CASSVEPGQGTGELFF.

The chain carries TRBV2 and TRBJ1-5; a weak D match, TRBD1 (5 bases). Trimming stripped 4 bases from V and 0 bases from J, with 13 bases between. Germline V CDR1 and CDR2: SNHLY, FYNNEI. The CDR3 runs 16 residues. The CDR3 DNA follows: TGTGCCAGCAGTGGGGTCGGGGCAGATAGCAATCAGCCCCAGCATTTT. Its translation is CASSGVGADSNQPQHF.

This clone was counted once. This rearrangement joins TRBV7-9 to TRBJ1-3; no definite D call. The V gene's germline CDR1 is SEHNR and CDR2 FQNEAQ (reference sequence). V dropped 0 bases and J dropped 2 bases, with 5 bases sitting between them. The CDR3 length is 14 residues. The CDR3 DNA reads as TGTGCCAGCAGCTTAGCGGGCCCTGGAAACACCATATATTTT. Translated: CASSLAGPGNTIYF.

The CDR3 is CASSTGADQPQHF. The DNA for the CDR3 is TGTGCCAGCAGTACAGGGGCGGATCAGCCCCAGCATTTT. The V and J genes are TRBV2 and TRBJ1-5; 7 bases are shared with TRBD1. Germline V gene data show CDR1 as SNHLY and CDR2 as FYNNEI. V lost 5 bases to trimming and J lost 5 bases; unmatched junction nucleotides: 3. CDR3 length: 13 residues. Supplemented by reference TRBV2 and TRBJ1-5, the full variable domain reads EPEVTQTPSHQVTQMGQEVILRCVPISNHLYFYWYRQILGQKVEFLVSFYNNEISEKSEIFDDQFSVERPDGSNFTLKIRSTKLEDSAMYFCASSTGADQPQHFGDGTRLSIL.

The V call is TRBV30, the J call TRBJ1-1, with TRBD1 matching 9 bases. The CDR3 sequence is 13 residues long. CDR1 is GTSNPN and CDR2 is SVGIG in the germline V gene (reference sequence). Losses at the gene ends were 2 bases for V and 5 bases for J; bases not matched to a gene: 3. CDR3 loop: CAWSSDRGTEAFF. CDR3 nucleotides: TGTGCCTGGAGTTCCGACAGGGGGACTGAAGCTTTCTTT.

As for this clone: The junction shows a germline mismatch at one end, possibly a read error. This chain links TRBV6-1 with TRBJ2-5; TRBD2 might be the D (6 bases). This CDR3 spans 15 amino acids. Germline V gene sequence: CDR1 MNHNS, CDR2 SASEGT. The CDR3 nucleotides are TGTGCCAGCAGAGAAGGCCATCACGGGGGAGAGACCCAGTACTTC. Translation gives CASREGHHGGETQYF.

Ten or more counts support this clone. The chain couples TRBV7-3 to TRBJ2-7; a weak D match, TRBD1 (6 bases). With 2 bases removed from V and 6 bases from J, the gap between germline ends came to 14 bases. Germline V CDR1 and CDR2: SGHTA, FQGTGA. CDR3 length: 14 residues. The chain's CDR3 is CASSLGGGFPEQYF. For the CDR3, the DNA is TGTGCCAGCAGCTTAGGGGGCGGCTTCCCCGAGCAGTACTTC.